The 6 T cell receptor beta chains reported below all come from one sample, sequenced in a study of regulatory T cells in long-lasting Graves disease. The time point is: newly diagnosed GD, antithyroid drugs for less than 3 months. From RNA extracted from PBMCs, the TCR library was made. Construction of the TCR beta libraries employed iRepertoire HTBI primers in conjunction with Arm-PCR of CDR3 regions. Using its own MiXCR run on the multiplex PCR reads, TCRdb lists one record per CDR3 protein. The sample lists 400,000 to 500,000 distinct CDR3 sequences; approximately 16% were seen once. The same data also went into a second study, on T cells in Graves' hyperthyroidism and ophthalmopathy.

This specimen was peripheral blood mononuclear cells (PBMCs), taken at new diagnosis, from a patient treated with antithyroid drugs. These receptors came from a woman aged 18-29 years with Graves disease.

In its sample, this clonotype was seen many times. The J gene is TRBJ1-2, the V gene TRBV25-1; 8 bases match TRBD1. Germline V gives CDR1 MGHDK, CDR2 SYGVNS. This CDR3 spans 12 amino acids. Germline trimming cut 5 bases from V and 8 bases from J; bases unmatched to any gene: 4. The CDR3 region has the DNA TGTGCCAGCAGTAAACAGGGGGGCGGCTACACCTTC. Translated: CASSKQGGGYTF.

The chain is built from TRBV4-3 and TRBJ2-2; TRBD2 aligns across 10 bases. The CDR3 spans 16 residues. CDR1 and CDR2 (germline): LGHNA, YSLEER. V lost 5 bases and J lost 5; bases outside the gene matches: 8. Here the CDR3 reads CASSEVSGRETGELFF. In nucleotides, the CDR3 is TGCGCCAGCAGCGAGGTCAGCGGGAGGGAAACCGGGGAGCTGTTTTTT.

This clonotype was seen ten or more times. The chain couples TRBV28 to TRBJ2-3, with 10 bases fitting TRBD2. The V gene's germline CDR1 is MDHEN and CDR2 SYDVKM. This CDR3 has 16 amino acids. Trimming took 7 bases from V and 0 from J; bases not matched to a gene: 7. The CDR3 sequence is CASTPGTSASTDTQYF. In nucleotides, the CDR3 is TGTGCCAGCACCCCGGGGACTAGCGCTAGCACAGATACGCAGTATTTT. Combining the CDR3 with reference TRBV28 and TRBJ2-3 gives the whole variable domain DVKVTQSSRYLVKRTGEKVFLECVQDMDHENMFWYRQDPGLGLRLIYFSYDVKMKEKGDIPEGYSVSREKKERFSLILESASTNQTSMYLCASTPGTSASTDTQYFGPGTRLTVL.

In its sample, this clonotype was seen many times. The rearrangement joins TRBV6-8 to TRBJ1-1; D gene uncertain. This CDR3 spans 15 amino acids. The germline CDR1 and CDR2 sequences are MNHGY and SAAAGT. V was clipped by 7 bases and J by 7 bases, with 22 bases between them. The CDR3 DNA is TGTGCCAGCAACCGAGGGAAAGCGGCGGAATTTGAAGCTTTCTTT. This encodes CASNRGKAAEFEAFF.

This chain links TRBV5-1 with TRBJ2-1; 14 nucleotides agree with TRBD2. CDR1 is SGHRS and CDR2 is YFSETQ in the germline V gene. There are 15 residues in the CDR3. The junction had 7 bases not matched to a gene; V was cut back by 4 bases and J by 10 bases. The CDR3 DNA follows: TGCGCCAGCAGCCCGGGACTAGCGGGAGCTGGCGAGCAGTTCTTC. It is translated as CASSPGLAGAGEQFF.

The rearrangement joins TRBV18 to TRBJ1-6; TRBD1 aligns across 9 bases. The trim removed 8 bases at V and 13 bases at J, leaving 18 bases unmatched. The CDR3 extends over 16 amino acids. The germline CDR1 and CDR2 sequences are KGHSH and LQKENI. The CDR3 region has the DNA TGTGCCAGCAATCGAAAGGGCGGACAGGGGCCGTACCCCCTCCACTTT. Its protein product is CASNRKGGQGPYPLHF. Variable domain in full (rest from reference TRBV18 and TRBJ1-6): NAGVMQNPRHLVRRRGQEARLRCSPMKGHSHVYWYRQLPEEGLKFMVYLQKENIIDESGMPKERFSAEFPKEGPSILRIQQVVRGDSAAYFCASNRKGGQGPYPLHFGNGTRLTVT.